Listed below are T cell receptor beta chains from one sample, sequenced in a study of regulatory T cells in long-lasting Graves disease. A single record per CDR3 protein comes from TCRdb applying MiXCR to the multiplex PCR reads. The sample has roughly 360,000 distinct CDR3 sequences, approximately 10% seen once. Separately, the same data were catalogued under a study of T cells in Graves' hyperthyroidism and ophthalmopathy.

The sample consisted of peripheral blood mononuclear cells (PBMCs), taken at new diagnosis, from a patient treated with antithyroid drugs. The source is a woman under 30 with Graves disease. The conserved cysteine and the conserved F or W are not part of the CDR3 here. D genes are given only for firm matches.

d_call	v_call	j_call	cdr3_aa
TRBD2	TRBV12-3/TRBV12-4	TRBJ2-3	ASNIVAGALDTQY
.	TRBV7-8	TRBJ1-2	ASSLKWGGGLSYGYT
.	TRBV5-4	TRBJ2-3	ASRPGGATDTQY
TRBD1	TRBV14	TRBJ2-1	ASSPIRGHGAYNEQF
.	TRBV24-1	TRBJ2-2	ATSDRDGPNTGELF
TRBD1	TRBV11-2	TRBJ1-4	ASSPGTAEKLF
.	TRBV14	TRBJ2-7	ASSQGRALGEQY
.	TRBV6-2/TRBV6-3	TRBJ1-1	ASTRGGVEAF
.	TRBV11-2	TRBJ1-1	ASSFLQGGLGTEAF
.	TRBV9	TRBJ1-4	ASSVARGTNEKLF
TRBD1	TRBV11-1	TRBJ2-7	ASSFARTGVNEQY
.	TRBV2	TRBJ1-2	ASLPEPGKKSVGYT
.	TRBV27	TRBJ2-2	ASSYQGMELF
TRBD1	TRBV10-3	TRBJ1-3	AISETGQNSGNTIY
TRBD2	TRBV20-1	TRBJ2-7	SASPSGRSTYEQY
.	TRBV9	TRBJ2-1	ASSVEGGAYNEQF
.	TRBV7-9	TRBJ2-7	ASSLGPTGVWEQY
TRBD2	TRBV12-3/TRBV12-4	TRBJ2-1	ASIVGTSGTYNEQF
.	TRBV20-1	TRBJ2-2	SARDGRAAGELF
.	TRBV19	TRBJ1-1	ASSMGQRDTEAF
.	TRBV4-2	TRBJ2-1	ASSQDQVSSYNEQF
.	TRBV7-2	TRBJ1-2	ASSGHRWGYT
.	TRBV5-4	TRBJ1-4	ASSFIGEKLF
.	TRBV20-1	TRBJ2-3	SARGLGAATSTDTQY
.	TRBV28	TRBJ1-2	ASSRPGGNYGYT
.	TRBV13	TRBJ1-1	ASSFGGENTEAF
.	TRBV12-3/TRBV12-4	TRBJ2-1	ASSLSGRGDNEQF
.	TRBV29-1	TRBJ2-1	SALRAGNEQF
.	TRBV28	TRBJ1-1	ASSFRPSPTGSSTEAF
.	TRBV7-9	TRBJ2-3	ASSLETIADTQY
.	TRBV29-1	TRBJ2-3	SVEEGSDTQY
.	TRBV6-1	TRBJ1-2	ASNPLGGAIPYGYT
.	TRBV20-1	TRBJ1-1	SARANPEAF
.	TRBV27	TRBJ1-2	ASSPGTPLLPYGYT
.	TRBV28	TRBJ1-1	ASSFPGPKSPEAF
TRBD2	TRBV2	TRBJ2-2	ASNLAANTGELF
.	TRBV5-1	TRBJ1-1	ASSTQGNTEAF
.	TRBV19	TRBJ2-1	ASSIARGIYNQQF
.	TRBV28	TRBJ1-4	ASSELGSLNEKLF
.	TRBV11-2	TRBJ2-2	ASTAPRPENTGELF